The 27 T cell receptor beta chains below were found in one sample sequenced in a study of neurological immune-mediated disorders. MiXCR, run by TCRdb on the 5' RACE reads, gives a single entry per CDR3 protein. Here the sample spans 60,000 to 85,000 distinct CDR3 sequences, 4% to 6% being singletons. Sequencing was performed on PBMCs. The receptors originated from a woman in her thirties with multiple sclerosis.

The chain couples TRBV28 to TRBJ1-5; D possibly corresponds to TRBD1 (5 bases). The CDR3 loop spans 15 amino acids. V gave up 4 bases and J gave up 7 bases, with 17 bases separating them. Looked up from germline, CDR1 is MDHEN and CDR2 is SYDVKM. Here the CDR3 reads CASSSSESGWQPQHF. The CDR3 nucleotides read TGTGCCAGCAGTTCGTCCGAATCAGGGTGGCAGCCCCAGCATTTT.

This clonotype showed up just a few times. The genes are TRBV5-1 and TRBJ2-3, with D perhaps matching TRBD1 (5 bases). V lost 3 bases, J lost 3 bases, and 17 bases lay in between. The CDR3 spans 16 residues. Germline CDR1 reads SGHRS; CDR2 reads YFSETQ. CDR3: CASSSTVPLGTDTQYF. CDR3 nucleotides: TGCGCCAGCAGCTCGACAGTTCCGCTGGGGACAGATACGCAGTATTTT.

In this sample, this clonotype turned up many times. The chain recombines TRBV20-1 with TRBJ2-4; D gene uncertain. V was pared by 3 bases and J by 2 bases, with 8 bases between. The CDR3 contains 13 residues. Germline V lookup: CDR1 DFQATT, CDR2 SNEGSKA (reference sequence). CDR3 loop: CSASLHSKNIQYF. The CDR3 nucleotides are TGCAGTGCTAGTTTGCATTCCAAAAACATTCAGTACTTC.

This clonotype was recorded at least ten times. The chain combines TRBV28 with TRBJ1-5; TRBD1 matches 7 bases. V shed 1 base, J shed 0 bases, and the junction held 9 bases outside the gene matches. The CDR3 length is 18 residues. Germline lookup yields CDR1 MDHEN and CDR2 SYDVKM. CDR3 nucleotides: TGTGCCAGCAGTTTATACGATACGGGACAGTATAGCAATCAGCCCCAGCATTTT. Its protein product is CASSLYDTGQYSNQPQHF.

This clonotype was seen repeatedly, ten times or more. The chain uses TRBV7-8 and TRBJ2-1, with D possibly matching TRBD2 (5 bases). Trimming pared 3 bases from V and 5 bases from J, leaving 14 bases between. The CDR3 totals 15 residues. The germline CDR1 and CDR2 sequences are SGHVS and FQNEAQ. The DNA of the CDR3 is TGTGCCAGCAGCTTTACCGGGATCGTAAACAATGAGCAGTTCTTC. Translating gives CASSFTGIVNNEQFF.

At least ten counts were recorded for this clonotype. The chain couples TRBV20-1 to TRBJ2-1; D gene uncertain. CDR1 DFQATT and CDR2 SNEGSKA come from the germline V gene (reference sequence). V lost 0 bases and J lost 13, with 10 bases in between. The CDR3 contains 11 residues. CDR3 in DNA: TGCAGTGCTAGAGAATCTAGGTTACAGTTCTTC. It translates to CSARESRLQFF.

The chain links TRBV5-1 to TRBJ2-5; a possible D gene is TRBD1 (6 bases). There are 13 residues in the CDR3. Trimming shortened V by 1 base and J by 5 bases, and 9 bases separated the two germline ends. The germline V gene encodes CDR1 SGHRS and CDR2 YFSETQ. The CDR3 DNA reads as TGCGCCAGCAGCTTGACAGGGCTGGAGACCCAGTACTTC. Translating it yields CASSLTGLETQYF. Full variable domain (remainder filled in from reference TRBV5-1 and TRBJ2-5): KAGVTQTPRYLIKTRGQQVTLSCSPISGHRSVSWYQQTPGQGLQFLFEYFSETQRNKGNFPGRFSGRQFSNSRSEMNVSTLELGDSALYLCASSLTGLETQYFGPGTRLLVL.

V is TRBV19 and J is TRBJ2-4; maybe TRBD1 (5 bases). Trimming stripped 7 bases from V and 3 bases from J, with 10 bases between. The CDR3 runs to 13 residues. From germline, CDR1 is LNHDA and CDR2 SQIVND (reference sequence). DNA of the CDR3: TGTGCCAGTACCGACAGAAGCAAAAACATTCAGTACTTC. It is translated as CASTDRSKNIQYF.

This clonotype was found many times. The chain is built from TRBV6-5 and TRBJ1-5, with 7 bases that match TRBD1. CDR1 is MNHEY and CDR2 is SVGAGI in the germline V gene. The ends lost 6 bases at V and 4 bases at J; junction bases unmatched: 6. The CDR3 sequence is 14 residues long. This CDR3 is CASSPGTDNQPQHF. CDR3 in DNA: TGTGCCAGCAGCCCCGGGACAGATAATCAGCCCCAGCATTTT.

This clonotype was counted a few times. The chain combines TRBV6-4 with TRBJ2-2; possibly TRBD2 for D (6 bases). The V end was cut by 4 bases, the J end by 1 base, with 7 bases between. Germline values: CDR1 MRHNA, CDR2 SNTAGT. The CDR3 is made up of 14 amino acids. CDR3 in amino acids: CASSVAENTGELFF. CDR3 coding DNA: TGTGCCAGCAGTGTAGCGGAGAACACCGGGGAGCTGTTTTTT.

This clonotype was seen many times. V is TRBV6-5 and J is TRBJ2-7; maybe TRBD1 (5 bases). This CDR3 has 13 amino acids. The V gene's germline CDR1 is MNHEY and CDR2 SVGAGI. Trimming removed 0 bases at V and 4 bases at J, with 7 bases between. CDR3 region: CASSYSDNYEQYF. The CDR3 nucleotides are TGTGCCAGCAGTTACTCGGACAATTACGAGCAGTACTTC.

This clonotype was seen repeatedly, ten times or more. CDR3 in DNA: TGCGCCAGCAGACCGACTCCGCGAGAGACCCAGTACTTC. Protein: CASRPTPRETQYF. V usage is TRBV5-1 and J usage is TRBJ2-5; D uncertain. The CDR3 has 13 amino acids. V lost 5 bases, J lost 4 bases, and 12 bases lay in between. Germline values: CDR1 SGHRS, CDR2 YFSETQ. Variable domain in full (rest from reference TRBV5-1 and TRBJ2-5): KAGVTQTPRYLIKTRGQQVTLSCSPISGHRSVSWYQQTPGQGLQFLFEYFSETQRNKGNFPGRFSGRQFSNSRSEMNVSTLELGDSALYLCASRPTPRETQYFGPGTRLLVL.

This chain joins TRBV12-3 or TRBV12-4 and TRBJ1-5, with D possibly TRBD1 on 5 matching bases. Trimming removed 2 bases at V and 3 bases at J, with 8 bases between. The CDR3 has 14 amino acids. The CDR3 loop reads CASSLRQFNQPQHF. The DNA of the CDR3 is TGTGCCAGCAGTTTACGACAGTTCAATCAGCCCCAGCATTTT.

J is TRBJ2-1 and V is TRBV5-1; TRBD1 aligns across 8 bases. V was clipped by 2 bases and J by 9 bases; unmatched bases: 13. The CDR3 has 16 residues. Germline V gene lookup returns CDR1 SGHRS and CDR2 YFSETQ. Written as DNA, the CDR3 is TGCGCCAGCAGCTTCCTTCCGGGACAGGAGAATGGTGAGCAGTTCTTC. Its protein product is CASSFLPGQENGEQFF.

This clonotype was recorded many times. The gene calls are TRBV20-1 and TRBJ1-1; possible D gene TRBD1, 5 bases. V lost 4 bases and J 1 base, leaving 16 bases between the germline ends. This CDR3 is built from 15 residues. Germline V gene sequence: CDR1 DFQATT, CDR2 SNEGSKA (reference sequence). The DNA for the CDR3 is TGCAGTGCTACCCGGTGGGCGGGACGGAACACTGAAGCTTTCTTT. Protein sequence: CSATRWAGRNTEAFF.

This clonotype was counted only a few times. The rearrangement joins TRBV3-1 to TRBJ2-5; D is unresolved. V was cut by 1 base and J by 5 bases, with 14 bases left in between. The CDR3 loop spans 15 amino acids. CDR1 is LGHDT, CDR2 YNNKEL, per germline (reference sequence). CDR3 nucleotides: TGTGCCAGCAGCCAAGTCCTCAATCGGCGGGAGACCCAGTACTTC. Encoded protein: CASSQVLNRRETQYF.

This clonotype was counted many times. The chain employs TRBV5-1 and TRBJ1-1; D unclear. Germline V gene lookup returns CDR1 SGHRS and CDR2 YFSETQ. The V end was cut by 4 bases, the J end by 1 base, with 11 bases between. The length of the CDR3 is 14 residues. The CDR3 protein is CASSLGWQNTEAFF. The CDR3 DNA reads as TGCGCCAGCAGCCTTGGATGGCAGAACACTGAAGCTTTCTTT.

At least ten counts were recorded for this clonotype. The V and J genes are TRBV7-4 and TRBJ2-5; 7 bases are a match to TRBD1. V shed 0 bases, J shed 0 bases, and the junction held 10 bases outside the gene matches. CDR1 is SGHVT, CDR2 SQSDAQ, per germline. CDR3 length: 18 residues. For the CDR3, the DNA is TGTGCCAGCAGCTTAGCCCTAATCCGGGACAGTAACCAAGAGACCCAGTACTTC. Its protein product is CASSLALIRDSNQETQYF.

This clonotype was recorded at least ten times. V gene TRBV24-1 combines with J gene TRBJ2-2; 8 nucleotides line up with TRBD2. V shed 9 bases and J 0 bases; nucleotides not matched to a gene: 5. Looked up from germline, CDR1 is KGHDR and CDR2 is SFDVKD. The CDR3 has 15 amino acids. The CDR3 DNA reads TGTGCCACCGGAGGGGGACTAGCGAACACCGGGGAGCTGTTTTTT. Protein product: CATGGGLANTGELFF.

This clonotype was detected ten times or more. V usage is TRBV5-1 and J usage is TRBJ2-7; D unresolved. V was cut by 1 base and J by 3 bases, with 11 bases left in between. This CDR3 region has 14 residues. In germline, CDR1 is SGHRS, CDR2 YFSETQ. As DNA, the CDR3 is TGCGCCAGCAGCTTGCAGGAACCCTTCTACGAGCAGTACTTC. The encoded protein is CASSLQEPFYEQYF.

This clonotype has a count of ten or more. The rearrangement links TRBV4-1 to TRBJ2-7, with D unclear. V lost 0 bases, J lost 2 bases, and 11 bases lay in between. This CDR3 region has 15 residues. Germline assignment: CDR1 MGHRA and CDR2 YSYEKL. The CDR3 region is CASSQEGFGPYEQYF. The CDR3 DNA reads TGCGCCAGCAGCCAAGAAGGTTTCGGCCCCTACGAGCAGTACTTC.

Only a few counts were recorded for this clonotype. This chain links TRBV18 with TRBJ2-3; D is unclear. The germline CDR1 and CDR2 sequences are KGHSH and LQKENI. The CDR3 length is 14 residues. V lost 2 bases and J lost 0, with 6 bases in between. In DNA form, the CDR3 reads TGTGCCAGCTCACCAGAGGCTAGCACAGATACGCAGTATTTT. It yields the protein CASSPEASTDTQYF.

This clonotype was detected ten times or more. V usage is TRBV5-1 and J usage is TRBJ2-5; 7 bases are a match to TRBD1. This CDR3 spans 16 amino acids. V lost 4 bases and J lost 5; bases outside the gene matches: 14. Germline CDR1 reads SGHRS; CDR2 reads YFSETQ. This CDR3 is CASSLGQAGAVETQYF. The CDR3 nucleotides are TGCGCCAGCAGCCTCGGACAGGCTGGAGCGGTGGAGACCCAGTACTTC. Full variable domain (outside the CDR3, taken from reference TRBV5-1 and TRBJ2-5): KAGVTQTPRYLIKTRGQQVTLSCSPISGHRSVSWYQQTPGQGLQFLFEYFSETQRNKGNFPGRFSGRQFSNSRSEMNVSTLELGDSALYLCASSLGQAGAVETQYFGPGTRLLVL.

This clonotype was picked up many times. The CDR3 is CAISESQAGAMNEQFF. The CDR3 DNA reads TGTGCCATCAGTGAGTCTCAGGCGGGAGCAATGAATGAGCAGTTCTTC. The chain carries TRBV10-3 and TRBJ2-1, with 7 positions matching TRBD2. Germline trimming cut 0 bases from V and 7 bases from J; bases unmatched to any gene: 9. The CDR3 is 16 amino acids. The germline V gene has CDR1 ENHRY and CDR2 SYGVKD.

Many counts were recorded for this clonotype. V is TRBV10-3 and J is TRBJ2-2; D gene ambiguous. Between the trimmed V and J ends, which lost 4 bases and 1 base, there was a span of 7 bases. The CDR3 length is 14 residues. The germline V gene has CDR1 ENHRY and CDR2 SYGVKD. DNA for the CDR3: TGTGCCATCAGTGTGGTAGGGAACACCGGGGAGCTGTTTTTT. Its translation: CAISVVGNTGELFF.

In its sample, this clonotype was seen many times. The chain carries TRBV7-9 and TRBJ2-3; D is ambiguous. V was pared by 4 bases and J by 4 bases, with 12 bases between. The CDR3 loop spans 14 amino acids. Germline loops: CDR1 SEHNR, CDR2 FQNEAQ (reference sequence). The CDR3 loop is CASSSDLRADTQYF. The DNA of the CDR3 is TGTGCCAGCAGCTCCGACTTAAGGGCAGATACGCAGTATTTT.

This clonotype appeared a few times. The chain joins TRBV5-1 to TRBJ2-3, with D perhaps given as TRBD1 or TRBD2 (5 bases each). Deletions cut 4 bases from V and 2 bases from J, with 14 bases between. The CDR3 length is 15 residues. CDR1 is SGHRS, CDR2 YFSETQ, per germline. CDR3 region: CASSPEGYHTDTQYF. DNA for the CDR3: TGCGCCAGCAGCCCTGAGGGGTACCACACAGATACGCAGTATTTT.